Below, one TCR beta chain is given with its context. This entry belongs to a study of T cells in localized non-small cell lung cancer. Sequenced by immunoSEQ multiplex PCR; TCRdb stores in-frame clones only, minus some. The data contain around 100,000 clones, roughly 90% of them seen just once; the ten biggest clones take up 15%. The source material was peripheral blood, sampled before any cancer treatment. The clonotype was recovered from a man aged 40-75 years with stage I squamous cell lung carcinoma.

The CDR3 DNA reads as TGTGCCAGCAGTTTCCTCCGGGACCGAGGAACTTATGGCTACACCTTC. Its protein is CASSFLRDRGTYGYTF. The chain combines TRBV28 with TRBJ1-2; maybe TRBD1 (5 bases). V lost 3 bases and J 5 bases, leaving 19 bases between the germline ends. Germline values: CDR1 MDHEN, CDR2 SYDVKM. This CDR3 comprises 16 residues.